This T cell receptor beta chain was captured in a study of blood T cell repertoires in COVID-19. On the study more broadly: Samples of COVID-19 (acute and convalescent) were obtained from the United States, Italy and Spain. Nucleic acid was either cDNA or gDNA, and it came from T cells, B-cell-depleted T cells, or PBMCs.

V was trimmed by 5 bases and J by 4 bases, leaving 11 bases between them. Germline V lookup: CDR1 SGHNT, CDR2 YENEEA. The CDR3 extends over 13 amino acids. The table came from immunoSEQ multiplex PCR; TCRdb's copy has only in-frame clones and leaves some out. The repertoire holds 60,000 to 75,000 clones, 70% to 90% seen once, with over 6.5% in the top ten. Sequencing input: peripheral blood. V is TRBV11-3 and J is TRBJ1-1; D remains unclear. The clonotype was recovered from a man aged 55 to 69 with acute or convalescent COVID-19. The CDR3 is CASSQIASTEAFF. The DNA for the CDR3 is TGTGCCAGCAGCCAAATCGCGAGCACTGAAGCTTTCTTT.